A single sample gave rise to the 5 T cell receptor beta chains below, sequenced in a study of T-cell memory formation after mild COVID-19. Each CDR3 protein gets one entry after TCRdb re-called the 5' RACE reads with MiXCR. The sample lists around 53,000 distinct CDR3 sequences; more than 10% were seen once. The sequencing input was PBMCs or a T cell subset sorted from them (not recorded which). The source of these receptors is a man aged 18 to 30 who had mild COVID-19 (a few samples of this study predate the infection). Cell type and time point are not known.

The rearrangement uses TRBV27 and TRBJ2-5; 10 bases are shared with TRBD1. Looked up from germline, CDR1 is MNHEY and CDR2 is SMNVEV (reference sequence). The J segment lost 2 bases and the V segment lost 4 bases, leaving 10 bases of the junction unmatched. The CDR3 is made up of 17 amino acids. The CDR3 loop is CASSSLGRQGAQETQYF. CDR3 DNA: TGTGCCAGCAGTTCGTTGGGGAGACAGGGGGCTCAAGAGACCCAGTACTTC.

This clonotype was detected a few times. The rearrangement links TRBV20-1 to TRBJ2-7; TRBD1 might be the D (6 bases). V lost 6 bases, J lost 2 bases, and 11 bases lay in between. Germline CDR1 is DFQATT and CDR2 is SNEGSKA (reference sequence). The CDR3 covers 12 residues. In DNA, the CDR3 is TGCAGTGCGAGGACAGTCACCTACGAGCAGTACTTC. Translating it yields CSARTVTYEQYF.

This clonotype was picked up many times. This chain connects TRBV27 to TRBJ2-3, with D unresolved. The CDR3 has 13 amino acids. V was trimmed by 3 bases and J by 4 bases, leaving 8 bases between them. Germline CDR1 is MNHEY and CDR2 is SMNVEV (reference sequence). The CDR3 bases are TGTGCCAGCAGTTTGTCTTGGGCAGATACGCAGTATTTT. It translates to CASSLSWADTQYF.

This clonotype was counted only a few times. The chain uses TRBV7-3 and TRBJ2-4; 14 nucleotides match TRBD2. Trimming cost V 5 bases and J 6 bases; bases outside gene matches: 6. This CDR3 has 16 residues. Germline V gene sequence: CDR1 SGHTA, CDR2 FQGTGA. The CDR3 DNA reads TGTGCCAGCAGCCGTGGGACTAGCGGGGGTGGAAACATTCAGTACTTC. Amino acids: CASSRGTSGGGNIQYF.

There are a few counts of this clonotype. This chain joins TRBV10-3 and TRBJ2-7, with 8 bases aligning to TRBD1. V lost 10 bases, J lost 7 bases, and 6 bases stayed unmatched. CDR1 and CDR2 from the germline V gene are ENHRY and SYGVKD. The CDR3 sequence is 11 residues long. Here the CDR3 DNA reads TGTGCCAACCAGGGGGCGCGGGAGCAGTACGTC. Translated: CANQGAREQYV.